A selection of T cell receptor beta chains follows, all from one sample in a study of cytomegalovirus exposure and HLA in healthy donors. Assay: immunoSEQ multiplex PCR; the TCRdb copy retains only in-frame clones and omits some. This table holds some 90,000 clones, around 67% found once. The sequenced material came from PBMCs. The receptors were gathered from a man in his fifties in good health and CMV-seronegative. Both conserved end residues are part of each CDR3.

J,length,V,CDR3
TRBJ2-1,16,TRBV10-2,CASIPPGTSGFGEQFF
TRBJ2-1,15,TRBV5-4,CASSLGLAPYNEQFF
TRBJ1-2,15,TRBV5-4,CASRHPGTGVGGYTF
TRBJ2-7,17,TRBV4-1,CASSQKGGPANTYEQYF
TRBJ1-4,16,TRBV4-3,CASSQDPGNSREKLFF
TRBJ2-3,16,TRBV11-3,CASSSLAGETADTQYF
TRBJ2-2,15,TRBV19,CASSTSGTATGELFF
TRBJ2-5,14,TRBV29-1,CSVDDSLYQETQYF
TRBJ2-5,16,TRBV5-1,CASSLGETSSGETQYF
TRBJ2-3,14,TRBV30,CAWSGTLGTDTQYF
TRBJ2-5,16,TRBV5-1,CASSLALAGPLGTQYF
TRBJ1-2,14,TRBV27,CASSFPGINGGNTF
TRBJ1-2,14,TRBV27,CASTRRGGFSGYTF
TRBJ2-1,18,TRBV19,CASSIVGLAGGIYNEQFF
TRBJ2-5,16,TRBV4-3,CASSRNLRGVQETQYF
TRBJ2-5,14,TRBV5-4,CASSLGLQQETQYF
TRBJ2-1,14,TRBV4-3,CASSQGLFYNEQFF
TRBJ2-5,13,TRBV19,CASSAGIQETQYF
TRBJ2-7,15,TRBV2,CASSRGQGASYEQYF
TRBJ1-5,16,TRBV5-1,CASSLAPTGGNQPQHF
TRBJ1-6,15,TRBV7-9,CSSSSSDRINSPLHF
TRBJ2-7,16,TRBV2,CASTLALISSSYEQYF
TRBJ2-7,14,TRBV21-1,CASSIQGGGEEQYF
TRBJ1-1,12,TRBV30,CAWTGGSTEAFF
TRBJ1-1,17,TRBV4-3,CASSLHRAQGWDTEAFF
TRBJ2-3,14,TRBV5-1,CASRLAGYTDTQYF
TRBJ1-1,15,TRBV10-3,CAISAGQGGDTEAFF
TRBJ2-5,16,TRBV28,CASEPGLLFTGETQYF
TRBJ2-1,15,TRBV9,CASSVEAGVFNEQFF
TRBJ1-1,13,TRBV7-2,CASFTRVGTEAFF
NA,14,TRBV19,CASSSWTGDDEQYF
TRBJ2-1,14,TRBV21-1,CASTPGSSINEQFF
TRBJ2-1,14,TRBV6-4,CASKPGTEYNEQFF
TRBJ1-5,16,TRBV15,CATSRDYDTNNQPQHF
TRBJ2-1,14,TRBV30,CAWSVEKTYNEQFF
TRBJ2-1,15,TRBV14,CASSISQGLNNEQFF
TRBJ1-1,16,TRBV6-6,CASRGGETLMNTEAFF
TRBJ2-7,13,TRBV11-2,CASSLDADYEQYF
NA,16,TRBV13,CASSPTRQGKGYEQYF
TRBJ2-7,16,TRBV2,CASSEDSLAGVYEQYF
TRBJ2-7,12,TRBV7-9,CTSSSQGYEQYF
TRBJ2-1,18,TRBV18,CASSPGYAGGQRDNEQFF
TRBJ2-7,14,TRBV14,CASSQVSGSYEQYF
TRBJ1-4,16,TRBV4-3,CASSQDWANRNEKLFF
TRBJ2-7,14,TRBV6-5,CASTLTGVSYEQYF
TRBJ1-3,16,TRBV18,CASSPSRQGSGNTIYF
TRBJ2-3,16,TRBV28,CASSPTLIPPTDTQYF
TRBJ2-7,16,TRBV19,CASSINAGEGSYEQYF
TRBJ1-6,13,TRBV5-1,CASSPQQNSPLHF
TRBJ2-1,18,TRBV2,CASSGTMEGGEAYNEQFF
TRBJ1-1,13,TRBV10-3,CAVRTGFDTEAFF
TRBJ1-1,15,TRBV6-5,CASTSLREGNTEAFF
TRBJ1-6,16,TRBV15,CATSSPYRGRNSPLHF
TRBJ1-6,16,TRBV6-5,CASSLKTGGVRKALHF
TRBJ2-1,15,TRBV4-3,CASSRGGLGDNEQFF
TRBJ2-1,15,TRBV5-1,CASSLGQGSYNEQFF